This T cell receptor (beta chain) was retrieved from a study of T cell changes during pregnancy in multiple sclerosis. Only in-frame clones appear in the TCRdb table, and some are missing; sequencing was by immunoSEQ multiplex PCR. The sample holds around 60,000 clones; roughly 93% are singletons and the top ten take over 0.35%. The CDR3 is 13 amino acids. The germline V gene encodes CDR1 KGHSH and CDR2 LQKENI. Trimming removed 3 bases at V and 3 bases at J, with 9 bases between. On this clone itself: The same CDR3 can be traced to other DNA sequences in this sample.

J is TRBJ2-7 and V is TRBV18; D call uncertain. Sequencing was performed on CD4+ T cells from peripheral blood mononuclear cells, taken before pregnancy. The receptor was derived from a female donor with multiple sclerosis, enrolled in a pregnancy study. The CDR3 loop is CASSPTVFYEQYF. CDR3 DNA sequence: TGTGCCAGCTCACCTACGGTATTCTACGAGCAGTACTTC. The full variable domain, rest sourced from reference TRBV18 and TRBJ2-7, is NAGVMQNPRHLVRRRGQEARLRCSPMKGHSHVYWYRQLPEEGLKFMVYLQKENIIDESGMPKERFSAEFPKEGPSILRIQQVVRGDSAAYFCASSPTVFYEQYFGPGTRLTVT.